This T cell receptor (beta chain) was sequenced for a study of shared clonotypes between healthy human individuals. Study findings and constraints: Clonotypes that were shared across several donors made up roughly 5% of naive CD4 clonotypes.

Comments on this clone: Its antigen is still unknown.

The data were produced by immunoSEQ multiplex PCR, yet TCRdb's version contains in-frame clones alone and is incomplete. Among about 980,000 clones listed, 60% to 85% were seen once. The V end was cut by 8 bases, the J end by 0 bases, with 25 bases between. The CDR3 runs 18 residues. CDR1 is MGHDK, CDR2 SYGVNS, per germline. The TCR originated in a man aged 18 to 29 in good health. This chain links TRBV25-1 with TRBJ2-5; tentative D call: TRBD1 (6 bases). The sequenced material came from memory CD4+ T cells sorted from blood. Subset of the sample: CD45RA-negative fraction. CDR3 nucleotides: TGTGCCAGCCAAACTACTGGGGGCGGAACGACCTACCAAGAGACCCAGTACTTC. This translates into CASQTTGGGTTYQETQYF.